The next 2 T cell receptor beta chains were all read from a single sample in a study of shared clonotypes between healthy human individuals. Sequencing was performed with immunoSEQ multiplex PCR; in TCRdb, only in-frame clones are kept and a portion is missing. This sample yields over a million clones, of which around 78% are seen a single time; under 0.6% belongs to the top ten. Sequencing input: memory CD4+ T cells from PBMCs. Documented subset: CD45RA-negative fraction. The origin of the receptors is a man younger than 35 in good health. Some clones in this sample may be carry-over from other donors' samples.

V usage is TRBV5-6 and J usage is TRBJ1-4; weak D call: TRBD1 (5 bases). The germline V gene encodes CDR1 SGHDT and CDR2 YYEEEE. The CDR3 contains 14 residues. V was pared by 2 bases and J by 1 base, with 6 bases between. CDR3 loop: CASSFQGTNEKLFF. Here the CDR3 DNA reads TGTGCCAGCAGCTTTCAGGGAACTAATGAAAAACTGTTTTTT.

In its sample, this clone was seen a few times. The genes are TRBV10-3 and TRBJ2-5, with unresolved D. The DNA end is more similar to TRBJ2-7, so the J call may be wrong. From germline, CDR1 is ENHRY and CDR2 SYGVKD. The CDR3 extends over 11 amino acids. The CDR3 sequence is CAISSSYEQYF. CDR3 DNA sequence: TGTGCCATCAGCAGCTCCTACGAGCAGTACTTC.